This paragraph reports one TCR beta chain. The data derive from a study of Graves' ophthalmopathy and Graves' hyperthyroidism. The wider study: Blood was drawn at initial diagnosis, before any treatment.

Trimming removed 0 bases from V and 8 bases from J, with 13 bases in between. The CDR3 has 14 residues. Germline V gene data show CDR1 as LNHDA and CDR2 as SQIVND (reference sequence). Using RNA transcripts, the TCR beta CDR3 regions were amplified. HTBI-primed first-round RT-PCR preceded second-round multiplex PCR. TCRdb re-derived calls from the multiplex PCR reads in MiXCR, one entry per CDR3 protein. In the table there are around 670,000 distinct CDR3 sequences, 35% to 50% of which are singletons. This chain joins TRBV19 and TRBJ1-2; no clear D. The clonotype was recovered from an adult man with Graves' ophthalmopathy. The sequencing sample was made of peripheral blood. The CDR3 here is CASSIDPRVGGYTF. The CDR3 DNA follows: TGTGCCAGTAGTATAGACCCCCGGGTTGGCGGCTACACCTTC.